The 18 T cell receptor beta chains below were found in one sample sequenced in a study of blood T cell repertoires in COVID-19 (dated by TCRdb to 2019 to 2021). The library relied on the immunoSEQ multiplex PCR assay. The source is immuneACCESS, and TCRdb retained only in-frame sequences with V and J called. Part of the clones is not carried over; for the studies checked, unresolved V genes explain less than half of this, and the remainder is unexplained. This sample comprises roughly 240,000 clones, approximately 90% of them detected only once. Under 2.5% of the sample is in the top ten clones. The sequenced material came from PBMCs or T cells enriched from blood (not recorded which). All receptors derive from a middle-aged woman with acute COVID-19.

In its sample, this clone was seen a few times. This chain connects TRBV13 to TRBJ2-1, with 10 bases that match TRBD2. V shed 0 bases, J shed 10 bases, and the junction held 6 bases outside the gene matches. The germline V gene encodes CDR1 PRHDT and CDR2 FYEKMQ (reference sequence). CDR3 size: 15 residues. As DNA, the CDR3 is TGTGCCAGCAGCTTAGGGGCTAGCGGGGGACCAGAGCAGTTCTTC. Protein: CASSLGASGGPEQFF.

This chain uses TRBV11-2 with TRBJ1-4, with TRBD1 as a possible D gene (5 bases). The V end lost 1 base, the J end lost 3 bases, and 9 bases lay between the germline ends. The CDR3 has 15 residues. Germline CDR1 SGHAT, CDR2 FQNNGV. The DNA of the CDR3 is TGTGCCAGCAGCTTAGTTACAGGCCCTAATGAAAAACTGTTTTTT. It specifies CASSLVTGPNEKLFF. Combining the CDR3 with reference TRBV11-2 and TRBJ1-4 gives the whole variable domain EAGVAQSPRYKIIEKRQSVAFWCNPISGHATLYWYQQILGQGPKLLIQFQNNGVVDDSQLPKDRFSAERLKGVDSTLKIQPAKLEDSAVYLCASSLVTGPNEKLFFGSGTQLSVL.

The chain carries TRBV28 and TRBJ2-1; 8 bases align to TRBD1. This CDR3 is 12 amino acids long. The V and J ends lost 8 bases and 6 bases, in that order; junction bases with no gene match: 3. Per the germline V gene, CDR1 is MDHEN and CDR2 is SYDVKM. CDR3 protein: CASSDRVNEQFF. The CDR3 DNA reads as TGTGCCAGCTCGGACAGGGTCAATGAGCAGTTCTTC. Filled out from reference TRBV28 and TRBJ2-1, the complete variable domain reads DVKVTQSSRYLVKRTGEKVFLECVQDMDHENMFWYRQDPGLGLRLIYFSYDVKMKEKGDIPEGYSVSREKKERFSLILESASTNQTSMYLCASSDRVNEQFFGPGTRLTVL.

The CDR3 loop reads CASSVGGISYEQYF. In DNA form, the CDR3 reads TGTGCCAGCAGCGTAGGCGGGATATCCTACGAGCAGTACTTC. The chain employs TRBV9 and TRBJ2-7; TRBD2 might be the D (6 bases). Germline CDR1 is SGDLS and CDR2 is YYNGEE. V was cut by 0 bases and J by 1 base, with 8 bases left in between. CDR3 length: 14 residues.

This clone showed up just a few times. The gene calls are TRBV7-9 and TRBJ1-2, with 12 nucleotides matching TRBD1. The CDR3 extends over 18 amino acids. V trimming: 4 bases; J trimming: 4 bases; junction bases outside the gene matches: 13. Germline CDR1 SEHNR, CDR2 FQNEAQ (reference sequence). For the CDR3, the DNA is TGTGCCAGCAGCTCCCAAAGGGACAGGGGGCGAGGTGGCTATGGCTACACCTTC. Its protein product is CASSSQRDRGRGGYGYTF.

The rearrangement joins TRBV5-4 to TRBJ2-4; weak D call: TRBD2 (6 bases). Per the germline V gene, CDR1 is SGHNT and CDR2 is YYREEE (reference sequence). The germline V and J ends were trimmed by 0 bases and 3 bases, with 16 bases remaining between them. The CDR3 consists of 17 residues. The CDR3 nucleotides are TGTGCCAGCAGCTTGGCCGGGGCGGGGCTGGGCAAAAACATTCAGTACTTC. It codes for CASSLAGAGLGKNIQYF.

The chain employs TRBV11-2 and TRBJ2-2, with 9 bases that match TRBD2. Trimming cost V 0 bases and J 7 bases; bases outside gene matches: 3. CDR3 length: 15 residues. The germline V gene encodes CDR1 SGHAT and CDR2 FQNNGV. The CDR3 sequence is CASSLELAGNGELFF. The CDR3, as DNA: TGTGCCAGCAGCTTAGAACTAGCGGGTAACGGGGAGCTGTTTTTT. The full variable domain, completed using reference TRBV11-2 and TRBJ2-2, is EAGVAQSPRYKIIEKRQSVAFWCNPISGHATLYWYQQILGQGPKLLIQFQNNGVVDDSQLPKDRFSAERLKGVDSTLKIQPAKLEDSAVYLCASSLELAGNGELFFGEGSRLTVL.

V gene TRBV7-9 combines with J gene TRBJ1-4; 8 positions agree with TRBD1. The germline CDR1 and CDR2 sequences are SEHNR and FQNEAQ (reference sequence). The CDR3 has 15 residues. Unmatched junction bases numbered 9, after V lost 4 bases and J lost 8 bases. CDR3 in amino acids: CASSSSRGRGEKLFF. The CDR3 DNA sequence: TGTGCCAGCAGCTCCAGCAGGGGGCGAGGCGAAAAACTGTTTTTT.

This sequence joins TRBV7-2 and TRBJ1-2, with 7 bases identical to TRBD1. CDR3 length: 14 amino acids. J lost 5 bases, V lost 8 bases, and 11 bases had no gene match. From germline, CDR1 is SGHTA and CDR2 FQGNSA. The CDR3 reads CASGEDRRRYGYTF. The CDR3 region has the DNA TGTGCCAGCGGAGAGGACAGGAGGAGGTATGGCTACACCTTC.

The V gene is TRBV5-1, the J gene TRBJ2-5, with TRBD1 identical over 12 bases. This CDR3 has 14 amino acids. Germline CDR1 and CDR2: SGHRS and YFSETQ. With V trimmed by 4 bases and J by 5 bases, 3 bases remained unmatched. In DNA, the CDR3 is TGCGCCAGCAGCCGGGGGACAGGGGGCGAGACCCAGTACTTC. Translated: CASSRGTGGETQYF.

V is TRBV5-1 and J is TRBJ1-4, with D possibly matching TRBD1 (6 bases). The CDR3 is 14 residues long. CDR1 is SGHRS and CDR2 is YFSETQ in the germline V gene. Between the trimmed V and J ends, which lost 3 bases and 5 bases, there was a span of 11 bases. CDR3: CASSYGQPNEKLFF. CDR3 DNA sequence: TGCGCCAGCAGCTACGGACAGCCGAATGAAAAACTGTTTTTT.

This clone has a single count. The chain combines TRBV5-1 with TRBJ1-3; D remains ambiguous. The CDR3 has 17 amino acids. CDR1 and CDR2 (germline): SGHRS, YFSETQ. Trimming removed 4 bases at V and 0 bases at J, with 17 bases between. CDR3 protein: CASSPSLPSYSGNTIYF. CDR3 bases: TGCGCCAGCAGCCCTTCTCTCCCGTCCTACTCTGGAAACACCATATATTTT. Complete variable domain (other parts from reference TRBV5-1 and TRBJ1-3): KAGVTQTPRYLIKTRGQQVTLSCSPISGHRSVSWYQQTPGQGLQFLFEYFSETQRNKGNFPGRFSGRQFSNSRSEMNVSTLELGDSALYLCASSPSLPSYSGNTIYFGEGSWLTVV.

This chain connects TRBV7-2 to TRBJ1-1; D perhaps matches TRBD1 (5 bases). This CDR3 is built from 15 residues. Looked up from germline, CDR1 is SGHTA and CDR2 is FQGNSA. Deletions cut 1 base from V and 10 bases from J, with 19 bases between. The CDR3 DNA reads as TGTGCCAGCAGCTTAGGGGCCAGGGCAGGAGCTATAGCTTTCTTT. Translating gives CASSLGARAGAIAFF.

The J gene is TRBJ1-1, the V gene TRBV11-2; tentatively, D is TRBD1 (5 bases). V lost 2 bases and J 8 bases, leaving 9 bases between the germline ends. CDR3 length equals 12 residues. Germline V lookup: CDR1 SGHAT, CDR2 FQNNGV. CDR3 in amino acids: CASSLQGVEAFF. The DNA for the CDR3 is TGTGCCAGCAGCTTACAGGGCGTCGAAGCTTTCTTT.

In nucleotides, the CDR3 is TGCGCCAGCAGCTTGGGTCAGGGAACGACTAGTGAGCAGTTCTTC. Encoded protein: CASSLGQGTTSEQFF. The chain links TRBV5-1 to TRBJ2-1, with D possibly being TRBD2 (6 bases). Germline V CDR1 and CDR2: SGHRS, YFSETQ. Trimming stripped 0 bases from V and 9 bases from J, with 16 bases between. The CDR3 totals 15 residues.

The CDR3 sequence: CASSTGRNSGNTIYF. The CDR3 bases are TGTGCCAGCTCAACAGGACGTAACTCTGGAAACACCATATATTTT. The V call is TRBV18, the J call TRBJ1-3; a possible D gene is TRBD1 (5 bases). This CDR3 spans 15 amino acids. V was pared by 5 bases and J by 0 bases, with 11 bases between. CDR1 and CDR2 from the germline V gene are KGHSH and LQKENI.

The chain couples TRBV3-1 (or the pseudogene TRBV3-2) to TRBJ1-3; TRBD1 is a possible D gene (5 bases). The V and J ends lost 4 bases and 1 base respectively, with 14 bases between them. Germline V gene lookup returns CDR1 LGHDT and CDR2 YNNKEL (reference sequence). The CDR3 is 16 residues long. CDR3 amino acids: CASSRGTWGSGNTIYF. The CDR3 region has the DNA TGTGCCAGCAGCCGGGGGACTTGGGGGTCTGGAAACACCATATATTTT.

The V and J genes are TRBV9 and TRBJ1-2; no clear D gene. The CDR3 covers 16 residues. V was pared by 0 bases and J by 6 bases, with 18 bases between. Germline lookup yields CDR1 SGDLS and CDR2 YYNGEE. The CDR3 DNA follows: TGTGCCAGCAGCGTAGCTGCACAGCCCTTCGTTCATGGCTACACCTTC. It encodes CASSVAAQPFVHGYTF.